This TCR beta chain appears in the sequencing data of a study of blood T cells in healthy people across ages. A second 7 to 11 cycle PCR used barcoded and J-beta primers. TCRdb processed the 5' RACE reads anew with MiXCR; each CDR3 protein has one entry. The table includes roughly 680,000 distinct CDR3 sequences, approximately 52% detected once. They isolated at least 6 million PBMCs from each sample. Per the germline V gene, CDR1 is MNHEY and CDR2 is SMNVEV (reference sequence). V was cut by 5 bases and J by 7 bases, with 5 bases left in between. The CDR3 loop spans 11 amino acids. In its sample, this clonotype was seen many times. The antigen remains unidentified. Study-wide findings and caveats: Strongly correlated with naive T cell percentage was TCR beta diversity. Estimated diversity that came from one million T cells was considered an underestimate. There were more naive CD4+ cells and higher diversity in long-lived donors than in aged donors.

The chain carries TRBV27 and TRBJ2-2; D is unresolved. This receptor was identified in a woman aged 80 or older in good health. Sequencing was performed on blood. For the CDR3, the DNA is TGTGCCAGCAGTCCGGGCGGGGAGCTGTTTTTT. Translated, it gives CASSPGGELFF.